The 13 T cell receptor beta chains reported below all come from one sample, sequenced in a study of human T cells and chemical hapten exposure. Noted time point: patch test 1, 2 weeks after DPC sensitization. Treatment noted: therapeutic diphenylcyclopropenone sensitization with weekly scalp DPC. Extraction of total RNA was performed on unfractionated whole blood. TCRdb re-derived calls from the RACE reads in MiXCR, one entry per CDR3 protein. This table holds approximately 34,000 distinct CDR3 sequences, about 6.3% found once. Material: whole blood, obtained in connection with sensitization to the hapten diphenylcyclopropenone (DPC). The receptor set was obtained from a woman in her 30s with alopecia areata. Some clones in this sample may be carry-over from other donors' samples.

This clonotype was seen a handful of times. V and J are TRBV28 and TRBJ2-7; 7 positions match TRBD1. This CDR3 has 15 residues. Germline loops: CDR1 MDHEN, CDR2 SYDVKM. Germline trimming cut 5 bases from V and 1 base from J; bases unmatched to any gene: 8. CDR3 loop: CASSEAGTVSYEQYF. CDR3 coding DNA: TGTGCCAGCAGTGAAGCCGGGACAGTGTCCTACGAGCAGTACTTC.

For the CDR3, the DNA is TGTGCCAGCGGGGGGACATTAAAGCCCTACGAGCAGTACTTC. Protein: CASGGTLKPYEQYF. The chain uses TRBV6-2 or TRBV6-3 and TRBJ2-7, with D tentatively TRBD1 or TRBD2 (6 bases each). This CDR3 is 14 amino acids long. Germline V gene data show CDR1 as MNHEY and CDR2 as SVGEGT. Trimming took off 8 bases at V and 2 bases at J, with 16 bases between the two ends.

The table lists this clonotype with many counts. The V call is TRBV7-2, the J call TRBJ1-6, with D unclear. The ends were cut back, 1 base at V and 5 bases at J, with 9 bases in the middle. The CDR3 spans 15 residues. Germline lookup yields CDR1 SGHTA and CDR2 FQGNSA. The CDR3 region has the DNA TGTGCCAGCAGCTTAGTGTACGGGAATAATTCACCCCTCCACTTT. Its translation: CASSLVYGNNSPLHF.

V usage is TRBV29-1 and J usage is TRBJ2-2; D call uncertain. This CDR3 is 13 amino acids long. V was cut by 3 bases and J by 3 bases, with 8 bases left in between. Germline V lookup: CDR1 SQVTM, CDR2 ANQGSEA. The DNA for the CDR3 is TGCAGCGTTGATTTTGGATACACCGGGGAGCTGTTTTTT. Residues: CSVDFGYTGELFF.

This clonotype was picked up a small number of times. The chain is built from TRBV2 and TRBJ1-5; the D is unclear. V lost 4 bases and J lost 4, with 11 bases in between. This CDR3 is 14 amino acids long. Germline values: CDR1 SNHLY, CDR2 FYNNEI. CDR3 residues: CASSVVGGNQPQHF. In DNA form, the CDR3 reads TGTGCCAGCAGTGTAGTAGGCGGTAATCAGCCCCAGCATTTT.

This clonotype was detected a few times. V is TRBV12-3 or TRBV12-4 and J is TRBJ2-1; D possibly corresponds to TRBD2 (6 bases). The CDR3 covers 16 residues. The V gene lost 10 bases and the J gene lost 4 bases, with 23 bases spanning the gap. The CDR3 coding sequence is TGTGCCACAACCCCAATTTCTCTCGGGGGTTACAATGAGCAGTTCTTC. This codes for CATTPISLGGYNEQFF.

Remarks on this clonotype: This may stem from a read error, because a much larger clone lies one nucleotide away. The chain uses TRBV20-1 and TRBJ2-5; 9 bases are shared with TRBD2. Looked up from germline, CDR1 is DFQATT and CDR2 is SNEGSKA (reference sequence). CDR3 length: 16 residues. The CDR3 region has the DNA TGCGGTGCGGCCCCCCCGGGACTAGCCGATCGGGAGACCCAGTACTTC. Translation gives CGAAPPGLADRETQYF.

This clonotype was counted ten times or more. The J gene is TRBJ2-7, the V gene TRBV6-2 or TRBV6-3, with D uncertain. Germline lookup yields CDR1 MNHEY and CDR2 SVGEGT. This CDR3 is 12 amino acids long. Trimming removed 5 bases at V and 5 bases at J, with 10 bases between. The CDR3 protein is CASSPLFHEQYF. CDR3 nucleotide sequence: TGTGCCAGCAGTCCCCTCTTCCACGAGCAGTACTTC.

As concerns this clonotype: A read error may be the cause here, since a much bigger clone is one base away. J is TRBJ1-5 and V is TRBV5-1; tentatively, D is TRBD1 (6 bases). Trimming stripped 0 bases from V and 7 bases from J, with 14 bases between. The CDR3 has 15 amino acids. From germline, CDR1 is SGHRS and CDR2 YFSETQ. CDR3 nucleotide sequence: TGCGCCAGCAGCTTGGAGGCAGGGGCAAAACAGCCCCAGCATTTT. This codes for CASSLEAGAKQPQHF. The whole variable domain, filled in from reference TRBV5-1 and TRBJ1-5, reads KAGVTQTPRYLIKTRGQQVTLSCSPISGHRSVSWYQQTPGQGLQFLFEYFSETQRNKGNFPGRFSGRQFSNSRSEMNVSTLELGDSALYLCASSLEAGAKQPQHFGDGTRLSIL.

This clonotype was counted between two and nine times. CDR3 coding DNA: TGTGCCTGGAGCGGTGAGGGCAATCAGCCCCAGCATTTT. The encoded protein is CAWSGEGNQPQHF. J is TRBJ1-5 and V is TRBV30; D is undetermined. Germline V CDR1 and CDR2: GTSNPN, SVGIG (reference sequence). With 3 bases removed from V and 2 bases from J, the gap between germline ends came to 8 bases. This CDR3 spans 13 amino acids.

This clonotype was picked up many times. This chain uses TRBV5-5 with TRBJ2-7; D not resolved. The CDR3 spans 17 residues. Trimming stripped 0 bases from V and 2 bases from J, with 18 bases between. The V gene's germline CDR1 is SGHKS and CDR2 YYEKEE (reference sequence). This CDR3 reads CASSLDGPPRVPYEQYF. The CDR3 DNA reads TGTGCCAGCAGCTTGGATGGCCCACCTAGAGTCCCCTACGAGCAGTACTTC.

This sequence joins TRBV6-6 and TRBJ2-7; weak D call: TRBD2 (6 bases). V was shortened by 6 bases and J by 5 bases, with 23 bases between the two germline ends. CDR1 MNHNY and CDR2 SVGAGI come from the germline V gene (reference sequence). The CDR3 contains 16 residues. The CDR3 nucleotides read TGTGCCAGCAGATTAGGTAGGGACTTTATTTGGGACGAGCAGTACTTC. Translated, it gives CASRLGRDFIWDEQYF.

There are many counts of this clonotype. The junction and the germline gene differ at one end; a read error may be behind it. The chain is built from TRBV20-1 and TRBJ1-1, with 7 bases matching TRBD1. Germline assignment: CDR1 DFQATT and CDR2 SNEGSKA (reference sequence). The CDR3 contains 13 residues. This CDR3 is CSARGQVVTEAFF. The CDR3 DNA reads TGCAGTGCAAGAGGACAGGTAGTCACTGAAGCTTTCTTT.